These 8 T cell receptor beta chains were all obtained from the same sample, sequenced in a study of T cells in Graves' hyperthyroidism and ophthalmopathy. Authors of the study amplified TCR beta CDR3 regions from RNA transcripts. An initial round of RT-PCR targeting the TCR CDR3 relied on the HTBI primer set. TCRdb independently ran MiXCR on the multiplex PCR reads; one entry per CDR3 protein. The repertoire holds roughly 300,000 distinct CDR3 sequences, with around 25% as singletons. The sequenced material came from blood. The receptors stem from a man aged 35-49 years with Graves' hyperthyroidism that later progressed to Graves' ophthalmopathy.

This clonotype was counted at least ten times. CDR3 DNA sequence: TGTGCCAGTAGTGTAAAGACAGGGAATGTACGTCAGCCCCAGCATTTT. Its translation: CASSVKTGNVRQPQHF. The chain carries TRBV19 and TRBJ1-5, with 7 nucleotides matching TRBD1. V lost 5 bases, J lost 6 bases, and 13 bases stayed unmatched. The CDR3 covers 16 residues. Germline CDR1 is LNHDA and CDR2 is SQIVND (reference sequence).

Many counts were recorded for this clonotype. This chain links TRBV19 with TRBJ1-5; D is unclear. Germline CDR1 and CDR2: LNHDA and SQIVND (reference sequence). This CDR3 is built from 12 residues. V shed 6 bases and J shed 4 bases, with 7 bases lying between them. The CDR3 region is CASRKGNQPQHF. In DNA, the CDR3 is TGTGCCAGTAGAAAAGGGAATCAGCCCCAGCATTTT.

In this sample, this clonotype turned up many times. This chain connects TRBV3-1 to TRBJ1-1; 7 bases are a match to TRBD1. The CDR3 is 15 amino acids. V gave up 1 base and J gave up 3 bases; unmatched junction bases: 5. Germline CDR1 and CDR2: LGHDT and YNNKEL (reference sequence). CDR3 sequence (DNA): TGTGCCAGCAGCCAAGTATACAGGGGCGACACTGAAGCTTTCTTT. It translates to CASSQVYRGDTEAFF.

The table lists this clonotype with many counts. The chain uses TRBV24-1 and TRBJ2-5, with a possible D match to TRBD2 (7 bases). In germline, CDR1 is KGHDR, CDR2 SFDVKD. Trimming took 4 bases from V and 3 from J, leaving 20 bases between them. The CDR3 is 17 amino acids. The CDR3 reads CATSDPKGGAFEETQYF. DNA for the CDR3: TGTGCCACCAGTGACCCTAAGGGGGGGGCCTTCGAAGAGACCCAGTACTTC.

This clonotype was seen many times. J is TRBJ1-2 and V is TRBV5-1; 7 positions agree with TRBD1. Germline CDR1 and CDR2: SGHRS and YFSETQ. V dropped 2 bases and J dropped 6; count of bases not matched to a gene: 10. The CDR3 runs to 15 residues. This CDR3 is CASSFGDSYRDGYTF. The CDR3 nucleotides are TGCGCCAGCAGCTTCGGGGACAGCTACCGGGATGGCTACACCTTC.

At least ten counts were recorded for this clonotype. The V gene is TRBV20-1, the J gene TRBJ2-2, with D possibly TRBD1 on 6 matching bases. V was trimmed by 1 base and J by 9 bases, leaving 15 bases between them. Germline CDR1 and CDR2: DFQATT and SNEGSKA (reference sequence). The CDR3 has 14 residues. CDR3 region: CSARALQGLRELFF. CDR3 in DNA: TGCAGTGCTAGAGCCCTCCAGGGGCTTAGGGAGCTGTTTTTT.

Only a few counts were recorded for this clonotype. The chain links TRBV7-2 to TRBJ1-5; D is ambiguous. The CDR3 has 14 amino acids. Germline V CDR1 and CDR2: SGHTA, FQGNSA. Trimming cost V 1 base and J 5 bases, with 9 bases left between them. This CDR3 reads CASSLDGSDQPQHF. Here the CDR3 DNA reads TGTGCCAGCAGCTTAGACGGGAGTGATCAGCCCCAGCATTTT. Combining the CDR3 with reference TRBV7-2 and TRBJ1-5 gives the whole variable domain GAGVSQSPSNKVTEKGKDVELRCDPISGHTALYWYRQSLGQGLEFLIYFQGNSAPDKSGLPSDRFSAERTGGSVSTLTIQRTQQEDSAVYLCASSLDGSDQPQHFGDGTRLSIL.

The chain is built from TRBV6-1 and TRBJ1-5; maybe TRBD1 (6 bases). This CDR3 is 16 amino acids long. The V gene lost 4 bases and the J gene lost 2 bases, with 15 bases spanning the gap. Germline assignment: CDR1 MNHNS and CDR2 SASEGT. The CDR3 here is CASSGEGGFGNQPQHF. CDR3 coding DNA: TGTGCCAGCAGTGGAGAGGGGGGTTTTGGCAATCAGCCCCAGCATTTT.